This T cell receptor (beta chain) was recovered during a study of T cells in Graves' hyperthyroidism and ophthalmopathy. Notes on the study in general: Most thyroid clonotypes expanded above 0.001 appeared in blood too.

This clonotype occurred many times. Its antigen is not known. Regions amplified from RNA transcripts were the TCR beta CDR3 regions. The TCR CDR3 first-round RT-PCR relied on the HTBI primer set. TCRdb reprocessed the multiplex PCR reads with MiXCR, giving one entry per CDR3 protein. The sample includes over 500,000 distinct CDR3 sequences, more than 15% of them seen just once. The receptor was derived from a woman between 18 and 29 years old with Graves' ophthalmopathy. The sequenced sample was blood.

This CDR3 reads CASSLPSQETQYF. For the CDR3, the DNA is TGTGCCAGCTCACTCCCCAGCCAAGAGACCCAGTACTTC. V is TRBV18 and J is TRBJ2-5, with D hard to call. The germline V gene has CDR1 KGHSH and CDR2 LQKENI. Trimming took off 4 bases at V and 1 base at J, with 7 bases between the two ends. CDR3 size: 13 residues.